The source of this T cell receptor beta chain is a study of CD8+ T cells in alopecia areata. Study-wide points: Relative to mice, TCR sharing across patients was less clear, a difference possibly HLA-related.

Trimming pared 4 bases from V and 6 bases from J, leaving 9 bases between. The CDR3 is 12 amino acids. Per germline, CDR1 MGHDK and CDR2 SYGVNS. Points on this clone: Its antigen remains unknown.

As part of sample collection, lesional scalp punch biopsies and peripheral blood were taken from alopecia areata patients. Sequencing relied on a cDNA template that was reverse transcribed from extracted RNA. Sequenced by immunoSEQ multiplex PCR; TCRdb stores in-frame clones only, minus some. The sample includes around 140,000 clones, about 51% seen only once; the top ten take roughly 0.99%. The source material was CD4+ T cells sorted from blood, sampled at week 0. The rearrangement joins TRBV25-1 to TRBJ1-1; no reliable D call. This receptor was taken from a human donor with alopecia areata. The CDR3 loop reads CASSAGHSEAFF. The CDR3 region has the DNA TGTGCCAGCAGTGCTGGGCACTCTGAAGCTTTCTTT.